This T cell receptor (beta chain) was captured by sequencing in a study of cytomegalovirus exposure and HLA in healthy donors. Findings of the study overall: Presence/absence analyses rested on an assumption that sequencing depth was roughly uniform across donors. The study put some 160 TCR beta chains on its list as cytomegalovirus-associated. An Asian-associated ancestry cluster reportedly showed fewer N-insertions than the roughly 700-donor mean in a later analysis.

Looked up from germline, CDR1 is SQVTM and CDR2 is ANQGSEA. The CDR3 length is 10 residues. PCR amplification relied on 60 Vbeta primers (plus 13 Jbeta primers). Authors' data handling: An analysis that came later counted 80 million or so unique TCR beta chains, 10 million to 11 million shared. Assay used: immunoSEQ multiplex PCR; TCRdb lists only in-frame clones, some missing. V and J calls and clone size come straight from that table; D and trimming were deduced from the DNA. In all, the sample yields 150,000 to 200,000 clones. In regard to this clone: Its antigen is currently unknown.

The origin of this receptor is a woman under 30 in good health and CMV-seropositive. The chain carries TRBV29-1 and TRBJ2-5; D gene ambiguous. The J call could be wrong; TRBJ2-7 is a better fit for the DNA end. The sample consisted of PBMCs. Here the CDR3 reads CSGVSYEQYF. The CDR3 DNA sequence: TGCAGCGGCGTCTCCTACGAGCAGTACTTC.